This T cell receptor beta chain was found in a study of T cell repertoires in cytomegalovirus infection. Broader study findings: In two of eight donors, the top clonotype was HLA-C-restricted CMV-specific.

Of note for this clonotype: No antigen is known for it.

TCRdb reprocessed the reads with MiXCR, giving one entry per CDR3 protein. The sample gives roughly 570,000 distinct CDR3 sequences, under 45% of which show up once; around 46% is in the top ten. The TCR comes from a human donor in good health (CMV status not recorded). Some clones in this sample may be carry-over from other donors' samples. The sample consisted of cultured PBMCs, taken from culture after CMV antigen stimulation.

CDR3 residues: CASSPIDPYNEQFF. CDR3 DNA: TGTGCCAGCAGCCCAATCGACCCCTACAATGAGCAGTTCTTC. The rearrangement links TRBV7-9 to TRBJ2-1; D not certain. CDR1 SEHNR and CDR2 FQNEAQ come from the germline V gene (reference sequence). The V end was cut by 5 bases, the J end by 2 bases, with 10 bases between. The CDR3 length is 14 residues.